These 15 T cell receptor beta chains originate from one sample sequenced in a study of graft-versus-host responses after intestinal transplantation. Which antigens these TCRs recognize remains unknown. Using immunoSEQ multiplex PCR, the repertoire was profiled, and TCRdb retains in-frame clones only, with some absent. The sample shows 95,000 to 130,000 clones, 90% of them seen only once. The material was unstimulated CD4+ T cells sorted from spleen or lymph node cells, obtained before intestinal transplant. These receptors came from a human donor who received an intestinal transplant.

This sequence joins TRBV6-4 and TRBJ1-1; D perhaps matches TRBD1 (5 bases). This CDR3 contains 13 residues. Germline-derived CDR1 and CDR2 are MRHNA and SNTAGT. Trimming took 7 bases from V and 1 from J, leaving 10 bases between them. The CDR3 region is CASKAGPNTEAFF. CDR3 DNA: TGTGCCAGCAAAGCAGGGCCGAACACTGAAGCTTTCTTT.

This clone was found a few times. The chain carries TRBV4-3 and TRBJ1-2, with 7 nucleotides matching TRBD1. Germline V gene data show CDR1 as LGHNA and CDR2 as YSLEER. V dropped 2 bases and J dropped 4; count of bases not matched to a gene: 10. CDR3 length: 16 residues. DNA for the CDR3: TGCGCCAGCAGCCAAATTCGACAGGGTTTCCCCTATGGCTACACCTTC. Translation gives CASSQIRQGFPYGYTF.

Only one count was recorded for this clone. The chain has TRBV11-2 and TRBJ2-5; the D gene is possibly TRBD2 (7 bases). With 5 bases removed from V and 1 base from J, the gap between germline ends came to 11 bases. Germline CDR1 and CDR2: SGHAT and FQNNGV. This CDR3 has 14 residues. This CDR3 is CASSRRGLQETQYF. CDR3 in DNA: TGTGCCAGCAGCCGGCGGGGGCTCCAAGAGACCCAGTACTTC.

The V and J genes are TRBV6-5 and TRBJ2-7, with 8 positions matching TRBD1. Germline V lookup: CDR1 MNHEY, CDR2 SVGAGI. Losses at the gene ends were 6 bases for V and 0 bases for J; bases not matched to a gene: 4. This CDR3 has 14 amino acids. CDR3 sequence reads: CASRSTGDSYEQYF. CDR3 nucleotides: TGTGCCAGCAGATCGACAGGGGACTCCTACGAGCAGTACTTC.

The chain links TRBV28 to TRBJ2-3; tentatively, D is TRBD2 (5 bases). Trimming shortened V by 0 bases and J by 1 base, and 8 bases separated the two germline ends. Germline loops: CDR1 MDHEN, CDR2 SYDVKM. This CDR3 is built from 15 residues. Here the CDR3 reads CASSLWDSGTDTQYF. The CDR3 nucleotides read TGTGCCAGCAGTTTATGGGACTCGGGCACAGATACGCAGTATTTT.

The V gene is TRBV19, the J gene TRBJ2-1; weak D call: TRBD2 (5 bases). V shed 3 bases and J shed 6 bases, with 15 bases lying between them. Per germline, CDR1 LNHDA and CDR2 SQIVND (reference sequence). The CDR3 contains 15 residues. The DNA for the CDR3 is TGTGCCAGTAGTATCGAGGGTTTGTTCCGCAATGAGCAGTTCTTC. Translation: CASSIEGLFRNEQFF. Drawing the rest from reference TRBV19 and TRBJ2-1, the complete variable domain is DGGITQSPKYLFRKEGQNVTLSCEQNLNHDAMYWYRQDPGQGLRLIYYSQIVNDFQKGDIAEGYSVSREKKESFPLTVTSAQKNPTAFYLCASSIEGLFRNEQFFGPGTRLTVL.

J is TRBJ2-7 and V is TRBV7-2, with TRBD2 as a possible D gene (6 bases). This CDR3 has 15 residues. Trimming removed 4 bases at V and 2 bases at J, with 15 bases between. Germline V gives CDR1 SGHTA, CDR2 FQGNSA. CDR3 residues: CASSSYRDSTYEQYF. In DNA, the CDR3 is TGTGCCAGCAGCTCGTACCGGGACTCGACCTACGAGCAGTACTTC.

CDR3 protein: CSAGRQINTEAFF. DNA of the CDR3: TGCAGCGCTGGGCGACAGATAAACACTGAAGCTTTCTTT. This chain joins TRBV29-1 and TRBJ1-1, with D possibly being TRBD1 (5 bases). The V gene's germline CDR1 is SQVTM and CDR2 ANQGSEA. V lost 7 bases and J 2 bases, leaving 14 bases between the germline ends. CDR3 length: 13 residues.

Concerning this clone: The sample has other DNA sequences that encode this CDR3 too. The J gene is TRBJ2-3, the V gene TRBV5-4; TRBD2 might be the D (6 bases). The length of the CDR3 is 14 residues. The germline V gene encodes CDR1 SGHNT and CDR2 YYREEE (reference sequence). The V end was cut by 1 base, the J end by 1 base, with 7 bases between. The CDR3 DNA reads TGTGCCAGCAGCTTGACTAGCCGCACAGATACGCAGTATTTT. Protein product: CASSLTSRTDTQYF. Drawing the rest from reference TRBV5-4 and TRBJ2-3, the complete variable domain is ETGVTQSPTHLIKTRGQQVTLRCSSQSGHNTVSWYQQALGQGPQFIFQYYREEENGRGNFPPRFSGLQFPNYSSELNVNALELDDSALYLCASSLTSRTDTQYFGPGTRLTVL.

In nucleotides, the CDR3 is TGTGCCAGCAGTTTGACAGGGGATTTATCTGAGTTCTTC. It encodes CASSLTGDLSEFF. This chain uses TRBV27 with TRBJ2-1, with 8 bases fitting TRBD1. CDR1 MNHEY and CDR2 SMNVEV come from the germline V gene (reference sequence). Trimming removed 3 bases from V and 14 bases from J; junction bases left unmatched: 9. This CDR3 is 13 amino acids long.

As DNA, the CDR3 is TGTGCCAGCAGCGTTGGACAGGGACACACTGAAGCTTTCTTT. Amino acids: CASSVGQGHTEAFF. This rearrangement joins TRBV6-1 to TRBJ1-1, with 8 bases fitting TRBD1. Looked up from germline, CDR1 is MNHNS and CDR2 is SASEGT. After removal of 6 bases from V and 3 bases from J, the junction contained 6 bases not matched to a gene. The CDR3 runs 14 residues.

V and J are TRBV1 and TRBJ1-5; TRBD1 is the table's D call, not checked against the DNA. TRBV1 is reported as a pseudogene. This CDR3 has 16 residues. CDR3 nucleotides: TGCACCAGCAGCCAAGACTTACAGGGCCGCAATCAGCCCCAGCATTTT. Amino acids: CTSSQDLQGRNQPQHF.

This clone occurred once. The identical CDR3 is also encoded by other nucleotide sequences in the sample. The chain is built from TRBV5-1 and TRBJ1-4, with 10 bases matching TRBD1. The CDR3 extends over 15 amino acids. CDR1 and CDR2 from the germline V gene are SGHRS and YFSETQ. The trim removed 0 bases at V and 8 bases at J, leaving 4 bases unmatched. The CDR3 coding sequence is TGCGCCAGCAGCTTGGGGGACAGGGGAGGCGAAAAACTGTTTTTT. It specifies CASSLGDRGGEKLFF.

V gene TRBV5-1 combines with J gene TRBJ1-1, with 9 bases identical to TRBD1. Germline V gives CDR1 SGHRS, CDR2 YFSETQ. With V trimmed by 1 base and J by 1 base, 8 bases remained unmatched. This CDR3 has 17 residues. CDR3 coding DNA: TGCGCCAGCAGCTTGTTTCCACAGGGGGCGCAGAACACTGAAGCTTTCTTT. It yields the protein CASSLFPQGAQNTEAFF.

This rearrangement joins TRBV11-2 to TRBJ1-1, with D possibly matching TRBD1 (6 bases). CDR1 and CDR2 (germline): SGHAT, FQNNGV. Trimming removed 3 bases from V and 8 bases from J, with 13 bases in between. There are 13 residues in the CDR3. The CDR3 sequence: CASSFVTGREAFF. CDR3 in DNA: TGTGCCAGCAGCTTTGTGACAGGCCGGGAAGCTTTCTTT.